The clone carrying this T cell receptor (beta chain) was recorded only once. V lost 3 bases, J lost 10 bases, and 12 bases lay in between. Germline V gene sequence: CDR1 SGHAT, CDR2 FQNNGV. The CDR3 consists of 12 residues. The data were taken from a study of blood T cell repertoires in COVID-19. Authors' processing steps: Reference gene primer amplification gave estimated nucleated cell counts. Sequencing used immunoSEQ multiplex PCR; TCRdb keeps in-frame clones, though not all of them. V and J calls and clone size come straight from that table; D and trimming were deduced from the DNA. The sample lists about 40,000 clones; roughly nine tenths were seen once.

This chain connects TRBV11-2 to TRBJ1-1, with D hard to call. This sequence was found in a woman in her twenties or thirties in a cohort sampled during active COVID-19. Sequencing was carried out using peripheral blood. CDR3 sequence reads: CASSLIREGAFF. For the CDR3, the DNA is TGTGCCAGCAGCTTGATTCGGGAAGGAGCTTTCTTT.